The sequence of this TCR beta chain was determined in a study of T cells after yellow fever vaccination. Notes on the study in general: Researchers report a weaker secondary response that nonetheless peaked faster, day 5 versus 15.

Conversion of TCR transcripts into cDNA relied on 5'RACE template switching, which added a universal primer site and UMIs. TCRdb re-analysed the 5' RACE reads in MiXCR, keeping a single row per CDR3 protein. Counted here are 500,000 to 650,000 distinct CDR3 sequences, 9% to 15% occurring once; the ten biggest clones make up 14% to 15%. This clonotype has only a few counts. Its antigen is currently unknown. This CDR3 has 13 amino acids. J lost 9 bases, V lost 4 bases, and 8 bases had no gene match. The germline V gene has CDR1 MNHNS and CDR2 SASEGT. The sample consisted of PBMCs, taken on the day of the yellow fever booster vaccination. The TCR sequence derives from a young man who received the YFV17D yellow fever vaccine. The rearrangement joins TRBV6-1 to TRBJ2-7; 8 bases match TRBD1. The CDR3: CASSGARGQGQYF. CDR3 DNA: TGTGCCAGCAGTGGGGCCAGGGGGCAGGGGCAGTACTTC.